The clone carrying this T cell receptor beta chain has more than one count but fewer than ten. Its antigen remains unknown. These data are taken from a study of vaccination and CD4 T cells after COVID-19. Study-wide background: Overlapping SARS-CoV-2, HCoV-NL63, HCoV-OC43 and HCoV-229E spike peptides stimulated the cells.

Treatment meaning: approximately nine-day PBMC culture with coronavirus spike peptide pools or control peptides (ViraFEST assay). The germline V gene encodes CDR1 ENHRY and CDR2 SYGVKD. The ends lost 0 bases at V and 4 bases at J; junction bases unmatched: 3. The CDR3 length is 15 residues. Researchers used the Oncomine TCR Beta short-read assay to sequence DNA from cultured CD4+ T cells. TCRdb redid the calling of the PCR reads with MiXCR, one entry per CDR3 protein. The data show 13,000 or so distinct CDR3 sequences, roughly half seen once. This receptor was identified in a human donor with COVID-19. Sequencing was performed on cultured CD4+ T cells from blood, taken after SARS-CoV-2 vaccination. The chain recombines TRBV10-3 with TRBJ1-5, with 7 positions matching TRBD1. CDR3 sequence: CAISESTGTNQPQHF. The CDR3 nucleotides are TGTGCCATCAGTGAGTCGACAGGGACAAATCAGCCCCAGCATTTT.